The 26 T cell receptor beta chains below were found in one sample sequenced in a study of blood T cell repertoires in COVID-19. Profiling relied on immunoSEQ multiplex PCR, and the TCRdb table lists in-frame clones only, not all of them. The profile shows 150,000 to 200,000 clones, around three quarters of them singletons. The specimen was peripheral blood. These receptors came from a man in his 70s with active or convalescent COVID-19.

This clone was counted only a few times. This chain uses TRBV19 with TRBJ1-6; D gene uncertain. Per the germline V gene, CDR1 is LNHDA and CDR2 is SQIVND (reference sequence). The length of the CDR3 is 16 residues. Trimming removed 5 bases from V and 0 bases from J, with 11 bases in between. In DNA, the CDR3 is TGTGCCAGTAGTTCCACGTGGAGCTCCTATAATTCACCCCTCCACTTT. Translating it yields CASSSTWSSYNSPLHF.

The chain couples TRBV6-1 to TRBJ1-2; D remains ambiguous. Germline V gene data show CDR1 as MNHNS and CDR2 as SASEGT. Between the trimmed V and J ends, which lost 3 bases and 2 bases, there was a span of 7 bases. The CDR3 contains 13 residues. CDR3 sequence: CASSDRGNYGYTF. In nucleotides, the CDR3 is TGTGCCAGCAGTGATCGAGGGAACTATGGCTACACCTTC.

The rearrangement joins TRBV4-2 to TRBJ1-6; D uncertain. Germline values: CDR1 LGHNA, CDR2 YNFKEQ. Trimming stripped 0 bases from V and 9 bases from J, with 12 bases between. This CDR3 spans 15 amino acids. CDR3 loop: CASSQEPGIGSPLHF. The CDR3 DNA is TGTGCCAGCAGCCAAGAGCCGGGTATTGGTTCACCCCTCCACTTT.

The chain employs TRBV5-1 and TRBJ1-1, with 7 bases aligning to TRBD1. CDR3 length equals 15 residues. The ends lost 7 bases at V and 3 bases at J; junction bases unmatched: 12. Germline V gene lookup returns CDR1 SGHRS and CDR2 YFSETQ. Here the CDR3 DNA reads TGCGCCAGCGAGGAGGGGGCCCGGGGACACACTGAAGCTTTCTTT. Its translation: CASEEGARGHTEAFF.

The J gene is TRBJ1-1, the V gene TRBV19; TRBD1 matches 7 bases. The V and J ends lost 5 bases and 1 base, in that order; junction bases with no gene match: 4. The CDR3 sequence is 14 residues long. The germline gives CDR1 LNHDA, CDR2 SQIVND (reference sequence). The CDR3 is CASSPDRKNTEAFF. For the CDR3, the DNA is TGTGCCAGTAGTCCGGACAGGAAGAACACTGAAGCTTTCTTT.

The chain uses TRBV7-9 and TRBJ2-1; TRBD2 matches 8 bases. Germline trimming cut 5 bases from V and 2 bases from J; bases unmatched to any gene: 8. This CDR3 has 16 residues. In germline, CDR1 is SEHNR, CDR2 FQNEAQ (reference sequence). The CDR3 DNA reads TGTGCCAGCAGCCCCCGGGGGGGATTCGCCTACAATGAGCAGTTCTTC. This encodes CASSPRGGFAYNEQFF.

This chain links TRBV5-6 with TRBJ1-2; D is unresolved. Germline V gives CDR1 SGHDT, CDR2 YYEEEE. The CDR3 length is 13 residues. Trimming cost V 5 bases and J 2 bases, with 10 bases left between them. CDR3 bases: TGTGCCAGCAGATATGACACCAACTATGGCTACACCTTC. Translation gives CASRYDTNYGYTF.

This chain joins TRBV28 and TRBJ1-2, with 10 positions matching TRBD1. This CDR3 contains 12 residues. J lost 5 bases, V lost 6 bases, and 0 bases had no gene match. Germline CDR1 reads MDHEN; CDR2 reads SYDVKM. CDR3 protein: CASRGQGYGYTF. The DNA of the CDR3 is TGTGCCAGCAGGGGACAGGGGTATGGCTACACCTTC.

The chain carries TRBV19 and TRBJ1-5, with no clear D. The CDR3 spans 13 residues. Looked up from germline, CDR1 is LNHDA and CDR2 is SQIVND (reference sequence). Between the trimmed V and J ends, which lost 3 bases and 4 bases, there was a span of 7 bases. The CDR3 nucleotides read TGTGCCAGTAGTATCCGACAAAATCAGCCCCAGCATTTT. Residues: CASSIRQNQPQHF.

The chain employs TRBV4-2 and TRBJ2-5; 11 bases agree with TRBD2. CDR1 LGHNA and CDR2 YNFKEQ come from the germline V gene. This CDR3 is 15 amino acids long. V was pared by 4 bases and J by 4 bases, with 5 bases of the junction left unmatched. CDR3: CASSPALAGGETQYF. CDR3 in DNA: TGTGCCAGCAGCCCAGCCCTAGCGGGGGGAGAGACCCAGTACTTC.

CDR3 sequence reads: CASSEADSTDTQYF. In DNA, the CDR3 is TGCGCCAGTTCAGAGGCGGATAGCACAGATACGCAGTATTTT. This chain uses TRBV5-1 with TRBJ2-3, with no clear D. From germline, CDR1 is SGHRS and CDR2 YFSETQ. V was clipped by 8 bases and J by 0 bases, with 13 bases between them. The CDR3 is made up of 14 amino acids.

V is TRBV19 and J is TRBJ1-1, with D unclear. This CDR3 has 11 amino acids. Germline-derived CDR1 and CDR2 are LNHDA and SQIVND (reference sequence). V shed 5 bases and J shed 6 bases, with 7 bases lying between them. The CDR3 loop is CASSSNAEAFF. The CDR3 bases are TGTGCCAGTAGTTCTAACGCTGAAGCTTTCTTT.

The J gene is TRBJ1-1, the V gene TRBV5-6; the D is unclear. V was trimmed by 0 bases and J by 1 base, leaving 13 bases between them. The CDR3 consists of 16 residues. Per germline, CDR1 SGHDT and CDR2 YYEEEE. The CDR3 DNA reads as TGTGCCAGCAGCTTGGCTTTTGGACGGGGGAACACTGAAGCTTTCTTT. It is translated as CASSLAFGRGNTEAFF.

The rearrangement uses TRBV5-6 and TRBJ2-1, with D possibly being TRBD1 (5 bases). The CDR3 consists of 15 residues. Germline V gene sequence: CDR1 SGHDT, CDR2 YYEEEE. V was shortened by 4 bases and J by 2 bases, with 13 bases between the two germline ends. This chain's CDR3 is CASSRMTDTYNEQFF. The DNA for the CDR3 is TGTGCCAGCAGCCGGATGACGGACACCTACAATGAGCAGTTCTTC.

This chain connects TRBV6-1 to TRBJ2-7; TRBD1 is a possible D gene (5 bases). Germline CDR1 is MNHNS and CDR2 is SASEGT. With 6 bases removed from V and 3 bases from J, the gap between germline ends came to 12 bases. This CDR3 spans 13 amino acids. CDR3 protein: CASRQDNNYEQYF. CDR3 nucleotide sequence: TGTGCCAGCAGACAGGATAATAACTACGAGCAGTACTTC.

V and J are TRBV5-1 and TRBJ2-7; the match to TRBD2 covers 8 bases. V shed 0 bases, J shed 5 bases, and the junction held 10 bases outside the gene matches. Germline CDR1 and CDR2: SGHRS and YFSETQ. This CDR3 contains 16 residues. CDR3 sequence (DNA): TGCGCCAGCAGCTTGGGGTTAAAGCGGGAGTCGGACGAGCAGTACTTC. It specifies CASSLGLKRESDEQYF.

The rearrangement joins TRBV3-1 (or the pseudogene TRBV3-2) to TRBJ1-2; TRBD1 is a possible D gene (5 bases). The CDR3 length is 13 residues. CDR1 LGHDT and CDR2 YNNKEL come from the germline V gene (reference sequence). V was cut by 1 base and J by 6 bases, with 9 bases left in between. The CDR3: CASSQGGLDGYTF. The CDR3 DNA sequence: TGTGCCAGCAGCCAAGGGGGACTGGATGGCTACACCTTC.

V gene TRBV6-5 combines with J gene TRBJ2-3, with D uncertain. CDR3 length: 13 residues. V was pared by 11 bases and J by 0 bases, with 12 bases between. Looked up from germline, CDR1 is MNHEY and CDR2 is SVGAGI. The CDR3 spells CALQFSSTDTQYF. CDR3 nucleotides: TGTGCCTTGCAGTTCTCTAGCACAGATACGCAGTATTTT.

The table lists this clone with a few counts. The chain couples TRBV24-1 to TRBJ2-3, with 8 bases fitting TRBD1. The V and J ends lost 4 bases and 1 base, in that order; junction bases with no gene match: 6. This CDR3 spans 16 amino acids. The germline V gene encodes CDR1 KGHDR and CDR2 SFDVKD. The CDR3 DNA is TGTGCCACCAGTGACCCGAAGACAGGGGGCACAGATACGCAGTATTTT. Translating gives CATSDPKTGGTDTQYF.

The rearrangement links TRBV6-6 to TRBJ1-3; 11 positions match TRBD1. The CDR3 covers 19 residues. V lost 5 bases and J lost 4; bases outside the gene matches: 16. The germline gives CDR1 MNHNY, CDR2 SVGAGI (reference sequence). The CDR3 nucleotides read TGTGCCAGCAGTCGAGGACAGGGGGCTTTCTTTTCTTCCGGAAACACCATATATTTT. This gives the protein CASSRGQGAFFSSGNTIYF.

This chain links TRBV21-1 with TRBJ2-2; the table gives TRBD1 as D, unverified against the DNA. TRBV21-1 is noted as a pseudogene. The CDR3 extends over 16 amino acids. CDR3 nucleotide sequence: TGTGCCAGCAGCGTACAGAATCCTACGAACACCGGGGAGCTGTTTTTT. It is translated as CASSVQNPTNTGELFF.

This clone came up once. The chain uses TRBV4-2 and TRBJ1-1; D is possibly TRBD1 (5 bases). The CDR3 length is 15 residues. Germline CDR1 and CDR2: LGHNA and YNFKEQ. Trimming cost V 1 base and J 3 bases, with 12 bases left between them. The CDR3 reads CASSQGGRADTEAFF. In DNA form, the CDR3 reads TGTGCCAGCAGCCAAGGGGGCAGGGCGGACACTGAAGCTTTCTTT.

This sequence joins TRBV5-1 and TRBJ1-4, with no clear D. CDR1 and CDR2 from the germline V gene are SGHRS and YFSETQ. The ends were cut back, 4 bases at V and 7 bases at J, with 23 bases in the middle. The CDR3 covers 17 residues. CDR3 nucleotide sequence: TGCGCCAGCAGCGAGAAGGAGGTGGGGAGTTGGGGTGAAAAACTGTTTTTT. Encoded protein: CASSEKEVGSWGEKLFF.

J is TRBJ1-2 and V is TRBV6-5; the match to TRBD1 covers 8 bases. With 6 bases clipped from V and 5 bases from J, the junction kept 5 bases outside the gene matches. Germline CDR1 and CDR2: MNHEY and SVGAGI. The CDR3 spans 13 residues. CDR3 sequence reads: CASRETGEYGYTF. The CDR3 DNA follows: TGTGCCAGCAGGGAGACAGGGGAGTATGGCTACACCTTC.

The V and J genes are TRBV19 and TRBJ2-7, with a tentative D call TRBD1 (6 bases). This CDR3 comprises 15 residues. Trimming stripped 7 bases from V and 0 bases from J, with 16 bases between. Germline CDR1 LNHDA, CDR2 SQIVND (reference sequence). CDR3 sequence reads: CASTPDRTRSYEQYF. The DNA for the CDR3 is TGTGCCAGTACCCCTGACAGGACTCGCTCCTACGAGCAGTACTTC.

V is TRBV6-2 or TRBV6-3 and J is TRBJ1-6; TRBD1 matches 10 bases. V lost 6 bases, J lost 6 bases, and 8 bases stayed unmatched. The length of the CDR3 is 16 residues. Germline V gives CDR1 MNHEY, CDR2 SVGEGT. CDR3 DNA sequence: TGTGCCAGCAGCCAGGGACAGGGGACGCGTAATTCACCCCTCCACTTT. It specifies CASSQGQGTRNSPLHF.